One sample yielded the 32 T cell receptor beta chains listed below, sequenced in a study of blood T cell repertoires in COVID-19. TCRdb's table, derived via immunoSEQ multiplex PCR, lists solely in-frame clones and lacks some. The sample contains some 130,000 clones, around 90% of which appear only once. Sequenced: peripheral blood. These receptor sequences come from a man between 60 and 75 years old with COVID-19, enrolled during active disease.

The rearrangement uses TRBV18 and TRBJ2-5, with D maybe TRBD2 (6 bases). The ends were cut back, 2 bases at V and 9 bases at J, with 19 bases in the middle. Germline-derived CDR1 and CDR2 are KGHSH and LQKENI. The CDR3 sequence is 15 residues long. The CDR3 spells CASSPGAEPREAQYF. The CDR3 nucleotides read TGTGCCAGCTCACCAGGGGCAGAACCGAGGGAGGCCCAGTACTTC.

This sequence joins TRBV7-8 and TRBJ1-5; D gene uncertain. This CDR3 region has 14 residues. Germline V gives CDR1 SGHVS, CDR2 FQNEAQ. V lost 1 base, J lost 2 bases, and 6 bases lay in between. Here the CDR3 DNA reads TGTGCCAGCAGCTTAGGGAGGGGCAATCAGCCCCAGCATTTT. It specifies CASSLGRGNQPQHF. Together with reference TRBV7-8 and TRBJ1-5, the CDR3 gives the full variable domain: GAGVSQSPRYKVAKRGQDVALRCDPISGHVSLFWYQQALGQGPEFLTYFQNEAQLDKSGLPSDRFFAERPEGSVSTLKIQRTQQEDSAVYLCASSLGRGNQPQHFGDGTRLSIL.

J is TRBJ2-1 and V is TRBV7-9; TRBD2 matches 13 bases. The CDR3 extends over 19 amino acids. Germline CDR1 reads SEHNR; CDR2 reads FQNEAQ (reference sequence). V lost 5 bases and J lost 1; bases outside the gene matches: 11. The CDR3 sequence is CASSTPGTSGTASYNEQFF. DNA for the CDR3: TGTGCCAGCAGCACTCCCGGGACTAGCGGGACTGCTTCCTACAATGAGCAGTTCTTC.

In this sample, this clone turned up once. The chain links TRBV3-1 (or the pseudogene TRBV3-2) to TRBJ2-3; D perhaps matches TRBD2 (6 bases). The CDR3 extends over 13 amino acids. Germline CDR1 is LGHDT and CDR2 is YNNKEL (reference sequence). V was cut by 11 bases and J by 1 base, with 13 bases left in between. CDR3 sequence: CASEGLRTDTQYF. The CDR3 DNA reads TGTGCCTCGGAGGGCCTGCGCACAGATACGCAGTATTTT.

V gene TRBV12-5 combines with J gene TRBJ2-2; 7 bases are shared with TRBD1. This CDR3 is 15 amino acids long. J lost 3 bases, V lost 1 base, and 2 bases had no gene match. Germline V lookup: CDR1 LGHNT, CDR2 FRNRAP. CDR3 residues: CASGLGTGDTGELFF. CDR3 sequence (DNA): TGTGCTAGTGGTTTGGGGACAGGCGACACCGGGGAGCTGTTTTTT.

The chain has TRBV2 and TRBJ2-1, with 10 bases identical to TRBD2. The CDR3 totals 14 residues. Germline V lookup: CDR1 SNHLY, CDR2 FYNNEI. Unmatched junction bases numbered 8, after V lost 6 bases and J lost 9 bases. CDR3 nucleotides: TGTGCCAGCAGGGTGCTAGCGGGAGAGAGTGAGCAGTTCTTC. The encoded protein is CASRVLAGESEQFF.

The rearrangement joins TRBV30 to TRBJ2-1, with D possibly TRBD2 on 5 matching bases. Trimming took 4 bases from V and 1 from J, leaving 11 bases between them. This CDR3 has 14 amino acids. The germline CDR1 and CDR2 sequences are GTSNPN and SVGIG (reference sequence). In nucleotides, the CDR3 is TGTGCCTGGAAAGTAGCGACATCCTACAATGAGCAGTTCTTC. Translated, it gives CAWKVATSYNEQFF.

J is TRBJ1-1 and V is TRBV11-1; 7 positions match TRBD1. Germline V gives CDR1 SGHAT, CDR2 FQDESV (reference sequence). V shed 5 bases, J shed 5 bases, and the junction held 14 bases outside the gene matches. The CDR3 has 16 residues. CDR3 sequence: CASSPSRGALGTEAFF. CDR3 DNA: TGTGCCAGCAGCCCGAGCAGGGGGGCGTTGGGGACTGAAGCTTTCTTT. Using reference TRBV11-1 and TRBJ1-1 for the parts outside the CDR3, the full variable domain is EAEVAQSPRYKITEKSQAVAFWCDPISGHATLYWYRQILGQGPELLVQFQDESVVDDSQLPKDRFSAERLKGVDSTLKIQPAELGDSAMYLCASSPSRGALGTEAFFGQGTRLTVV.

The V gene is TRBV7-8, the J gene TRBJ2-5; D perhaps matches TRBD1 (6 bases). The CDR3 extends over 13 amino acids. V shed 3 bases and J shed 5 bases, with 10 bases lying between them. Germline V lookup: CDR1 SGHVS, CDR2 FQNEAQ. The CDR3 nucleotides read TGTGCCAGCAGCTTGAACAGGGCGGAGACCCAGTACTTC. This gives the protein CASSLNRAETQYF.

The chain links TRBV4-1 to TRBJ1-3; 12 bases are shared with TRBD1. The CDR3 is 17 amino acids. V shed 4 bases and J 1 base; nucleotides not matched to a gene: 5. CDR1 and CDR2 from the germline V gene are MGHRA and YSYEKL. The CDR3 loop is CASSPGQGANSGNTIYF. The CDR3 DNA follows: TGCGCCAGCAGCCCGGGACAGGGGGCGAATTCTGGAAACACCATATATTTT.

The gene calls are TRBV6-5 and TRBJ2-7; TRBD1 is a possible D gene (6 bases). Looked up from germline, CDR1 is MNHEY and CDR2 is SVGAGI. This CDR3 has 13 residues. Trimming stripped 4 bases from V and 2 bases from J, with 9 bases between. The CDR3 sequence is CASSSQGTYEQYF. The CDR3 DNA sequence: TGTGCCAGCAGTTCCCAGGGGACCTACGAGCAGTACTTC.

The chain uses TRBV28 and TRBJ2-7; the D gene is possibly TRBD1 (6 bases). The CDR3 contains 13 residues. Germline-derived CDR1 and CDR2 are MDHEN and SYDVKM. V lost 1 base, J lost 7 bases, and 11 bases lay in between. The CDR3 DNA reads TGTGCCAGCAGTTTATTGGACAGTCGGGAGCAGTACTTC. This translates into CASSLLDSREQYF.

The genes are TRBV5-5 and TRBJ2-5; D might be TRBD1 (6 bases). Trimming shortened V by 5 bases and J by 7 bases, and 9 bases separated the two germline ends. Germline CDR1 SGHKS, CDR2 YYEKEE (reference sequence). This CDR3 is 11 amino acids long. This CDR3 is CASSSGVTQYF. The CDR3 region has the DNA TGTGCCAGCAGTTCAGGGGTGACCCAGTACTTC.

The chain is built from TRBV18 and TRBJ1-6; no clear D. The CDR3 covers 14 residues. Germline V gives CDR1 KGHSH, CDR2 LQKENI. Trimming shortened V by 4 bases and J by 5 bases, and 9 bases separated the two germline ends. CDR3 loop: CASSQTGNNSPLHF. The CDR3 DNA sequence: TGTGCCAGCTCACAGACGGGTAATAATTCACCCCTCCACTTT. Drawing the rest from reference TRBV18 and TRBJ1-6, the complete variable domain is NAGVMQNPRHLVRRRGQEARLRCSPMKGHSHVYWYRQLPEEGLKFMVYLQKENIIDESGMPKERFSAEFPKEGPSILRIQQVVRGDSAAYFCASSQTGNNSPLHFGNGTRLTVT.

V is TRBV3-1 (or the pseudogene TRBV3-2) and J is TRBJ1-2; D gene ambiguous. Trimming left V 7 bases short and J 0 bases short, with 12 bases between. The CDR3 totals 14 residues. Germline V CDR1 and CDR2: LGHDT, YNNKEL (reference sequence). The CDR3 coding sequence is TGTGCCAGCACCCCGAACAGAGCTAACTATGGCTACACCTTC. As protein: CASTPNRANYGYTF.

The chain joins TRBV9 to TRBJ1-4, with D possibly being TRBD1 (5 bases). This CDR3 spans 15 amino acids. Trimming shortened V by 3 bases and J by 8 bases, and 17 bases separated the two germline ends. CDR1 and CDR2 (germline): SGDLS, YYNGEE. The chain's CDR3 is CASSARDLRGEKLFF. The CDR3 DNA is TGTGCCAGCAGCGCTAGAGATCTAAGGGGCGAAAAACTGTTTTTT.

The V call is TRBV11-1, the J call TRBJ2-3, with a tentative D call TRBD1 (5 bases). Germline lookup yields CDR1 SGHAT and CDR2 FQDESV (reference sequence). V lost 1 base to trimming and J lost 0 bases, with 11 bases between them. The CDR3 extends over 16 amino acids. CDR3 coding DNA: TGTGCCAGCAGCTTAGAGCTAGGGGCGAGCACAGATACGCAGTATTTT. It yields the protein CASSLELGASTDTQYF.

The chain carries TRBV24-1 and TRBJ1-2; 8 bases are a match to TRBD1. This CDR3 region has 13 residues. The V and J ends lost 4 bases and 8 bases, in that order; junction bases with no gene match: 5. Germline CDR1 reads KGHDR; CDR2 reads SFDVKD. As DNA, the CDR3 is TGTGCCACCAGTGACCGGACAGGGCTCGGCTACACCTTC. As protein: CATSDRTGLGYTF.

This chain joins TRBV7-9 and TRBJ1-2; the match to TRBD1 covers 9 bases. Germline loops: CDR1 SEHNR, CDR2 FQNEAQ (reference sequence). The CDR3 length is 13 residues. V trimming: 6 bases; J trimming: 7 bases; junction bases outside the gene matches: 6. The CDR3 region is CASSLQGARGYTF. Written as DNA, the CDR3 is TGTGCCAGCAGTTTACAGGGGGCCCGTGGCTACACCTTC.

V usage is TRBV29-1 and J usage is TRBJ2-3; D gene ambiguous. Deletions cut 0 bases from V and 0 bases from J, with 16 bases between. CDR3 length equals 17 residues. Germline lookup yields CDR1 SQVTM and CDR2 ANQGSEA. CDR3 nucleotides: TGCAGCGTTGAAGAAAAGAGAGGCGGTCCTAGCACAGATACGCAGTATTTT. Encoded protein: CSVEEKRGGPSTDTQYF.

The CDR3 region is CASSFSINTGELFF. Here the CDR3 DNA reads TGTGCCAGCAGCTTTAGCATAAACACCGGGGAGCTGTTTTTT. The V and J genes are TRBV11-3 and TRBJ2-2; D is unclear. This CDR3 contains 14 residues. CDR1 is SGHNT, CDR2 YENEEA, per germline. Trimming removed 3 bases from V and 2 bases from J, with 7 bases in between.

The chain links TRBV5-1 to TRBJ1-4; D not certain. The V end was cut by 0 bases, the J end by 5 bases, with 8 bases between. In germline, CDR1 is SGHRS, CDR2 YFSETQ. CDR3 length: 14 residues. The CDR3 DNA reads TGCGCCAGCAGCTTGGAACCGAGGAATGAAAAACTGTTTTTT. Its protein product is CASSLEPRNEKLFF.

This rearrangement joins TRBV13 to TRBJ2-4, with TRBD1 as a possible D gene (5 bases). Trimming cost V 6 bases and J 5 bases, with 11 bases left between them. The length of the CDR3 is 13 residues. Germline CDR1 PRHDT, CDR2 FYEKMQ (reference sequence). The DNA of the CDR3 is TGTGCCAGCAGATCTAGGACACAAAACATTCAGTACTTC. It yields the protein CASRSRTQNIQYF.

This chain connects TRBV28 to TRBJ1-5, with D hard to call. The CDR3 is made up of 14 amino acids. Germline-derived CDR1 and CDR2 are MDHEN and SYDVKM. Trimming stripped 2 bases from V and 7 bases from J, with 12 bases between. CDR3 sequence: CASSLGEEGQPQHF. The CDR3 DNA follows: TGTGCCAGCAGTTTAGGGGAGGAAGGACAGCCCCAGCATTTT.

The chain carries TRBV3-1 (or the pseudogene TRBV3-2) and TRBJ2-5, with 13 bases lining up with TRBD2. The CDR3 has 17 residues. Germline V gene data show CDR1 as LGHDT and CDR2 as YNNKEL (reference sequence). J gave up 4 bases and V 0 bases, and 5 bases lay outside the gene matches. CDR3 sequence: CASSQEDRLAGGETQYF. Here the CDR3 DNA reads TGTGCCAGCAGCCAAGAGGATAGACTAGCGGGAGGAGAGACCCAGTACTTC.

V is TRBV19 and J is TRBJ2-6, with 7 bases matching TRBD2. The V gene end was trimmed by 7 bases and the J gene end by 0 bases; junction bases not matched to a gene: 9. Germline CDR1 is LNHDA and CDR2 is SQIVND (reference sequence). This CDR3 contains 17 residues. As DNA, the CDR3 is TGTGCCAGTACCGAGCTAGCGGAGAGCTCTGGGGCCAACGTCCTGACTTTC. Protein product: CASTELAESSGANVLTF.

This chain links TRBV11-2 with TRBJ2-3; D is unclear. The CDR3 has 15 amino acids. Trimming cost V 0 bases and J 2 bases, with 9 bases left between them. CDR1 is SGHAT, CDR2 FQNNGV, per germline. As DNA, the CDR3 is TGTGCCAGCAGCTTAGATAGCCTGAACACAGATACGCAGTATTTT. This translates into CASSLDSLNTDTQYF.

CDR3: CASSQTGRDNQPQHF. CDR3 DNA: TGTGCCAGTAGTCAAACCGGGAGAGATAATCAGCCCCAGCATTTT. The rearrangement joins TRBV19 to TRBJ1-5; D remains ambiguous. Trimming removed 5 bases from V and 4 bases from J, with 15 bases in between. Looked up from germline, CDR1 is LNHDA and CDR2 is SQIVND (reference sequence). The CDR3 has 15 amino acids.

This rearrangement joins TRBV7-9 to TRBJ2-1, with TRBD2 as a possible D gene (6 bases). With 7 bases removed from V and 7 bases from J, the gap between germline ends came to 17 bases. Per the germline V gene, CDR1 is SEHNR and CDR2 is FQNEAQ (reference sequence). The CDR3 is made up of 14 amino acids. The DNA of the CDR3 is TGTGCCAGCATCTTCCGGGGGAACTCAAATGAGCAGTTCTTC. This codes for CASIFRGNSNEQFF.

The chain carries TRBV19 and TRBJ2-5; D may be TRBD1 (6 bases). The CDR3 runs to 15 residues. Germline values: CDR1 LNHDA, CDR2 SQIVND (reference sequence). Trimming shortened V by 5 bases and J by 2 bases, and 15 bases separated the two germline ends. The CDR3 DNA sequence: TGTGCCAGTAGTGTCACAGGGAACCCTCAAGAGACCCAGTACTTC. Translating gives CASSVTGNPQETQYF.

V usage is TRBV3-1 (or the pseudogene TRBV3-2) and J usage is TRBJ2-1; 7 bases line up with TRBD2. Germline CDR1 is LGHDT and CDR2 is YNNKEL (reference sequence). This CDR3 has 15 residues. With V trimmed by 1 base and J by 5 bases, 5 bases remained unmatched. CDR3 residues: CASSQGLAANNEQFF. The CDR3 DNA reads TGTGCCAGCAGCCAAGGACTAGCTGCCAACAATGAGCAGTTCTTC.

This chain links TRBV28 with TRBJ2-1; 10 bases are a match to TRBD2. The V and J ends lost 6 bases and 7 bases, in that order; junction bases with no gene match: 12. The germline V gene encodes CDR1 MDHEN and CDR2 SYDVKM. The CDR3 runs to 16 residues. The CDR3 loop is CASSSPAGGVGNEQFF. The DNA for the CDR3 is TGTGCCAGCAGCTCTCCAGCGGGAGGGGTAGGGAATGAGCAGTTCTTC.